The clone carrying this TCR beta chain was picked up a small number of times. Its matching antigen is unknown. TCRdb independently ran MiXCR on the RACE reads; one entry per CDR3 protein. The sample shows about 380,000 distinct CDR3 sequences, roughly 5% of them seen only once. The data stem from a study of human T cells and chemical hapten exposure. In the study overall: The study lasted roughly 22 weeks, and patients were dosed weekly with diphenylcyclopropenone on the scalp throughout. 0.01% DPC was applied to the upper back in patch tests, which were read at 6 days. Study-wide results and caveats: Controls had significantly fewer large CDR3 similarity clusters than were formed by expanded TCRs.

As to time point: patch test 1, 2 weeks after DPC sensitization. Treatment meaning: therapeutic diphenylcyclopropenone sensitization with weekly scalp DPC. The receptor was derived from a woman between 50 and 59 years old with alopecia areata. Some clones in this sample may be carry-over from other donors' samples. Sequencing used whole blood, obtained in connection with sensitization to the hapten diphenylcyclopropenone (DPC).

This chain's CDR3 is CSVENEFTEAFF. The DNA of the CDR3 is TGCAGCGTTGAAAACGAGTTCACTGAAGCTTTCTTT. V gene TRBV29-1 combines with J gene TRBJ1-1; D ambiguous. The germline CDR1 and CDR2 sequences are SQVTM and ANQGSEA. Trimming took off 2 bases at V and 4 bases at J, with 8 bases between the two ends. This CDR3 spans 12 amino acids.